The clone carrying this TCR beta chain was observed a few times. Its antigen is not identified. These data originate in a study of identical twins. Study-level points and caveats: Carriage of fewer insertions was seen in abundant cord blood beta clonotypes, whereas memory repertoires showed none.

Everyone who gave samples was a healthy Caucasian. A universal primer site was created by template switching, with the cDNA bearing unique molecular identifiers. In TCRdb, the 5' RACE reads were re-called with MiXCR into one record per CDR3 protein. The profile shows around 250,000 distinct CDR3 sequences, around 6.6% of them singletons. CDR1 and CDR2 from the germline V gene are SEHNR and FQNEAQ (reference sequence). V was clipped by 2 bases and J by 4 bases; unmatched bases: 3. The CDR3 spans 14 residues. The data also belong to a second study, concerning yellow fever vaccine responses in identical twins. That study adds: Reportedly, twins showed a vaccine T cell response that looked partly convergent and partly personalized.

This clonotype originated in a woman aged 18 to 35 in good health. V is TRBV7-9 and J is TRBJ1-1, with 8 bases fitting TRBD1. The sequenced material came from memory (CD45RO+) T cells sorted from blood. DNA for the CDR3: TGTGCCAGCAGCTTAAGGACAGGGAGCACTGAAGCTTTCTTT. The encoded protein is CASSLRTGSTEAFF. Full variable domain (rest looked up from reference TRBV7-9 and TRBJ1-1): DTGVSQNPRHKITKRGQNVTFRCDPISEHNRLYWYRQTLGQGPEFLTYFQNEAQLEKSRLLSDRFSAERPKGSFSTLEIQRTEQGDSAMYLCASSLRTGSTEAFFGQGTRLTVV.